This T cell receptor (beta chain) is from a study of post-analysis software for immune sequencing data. About the study: The disease courses spanned relapsing-remitting, secondary progressive and progressive-relapsing forms of multiple sclerosis.

Study outcomes and limitations: TRBV5-6, TRBV5-1 and TRBV20-1 were among 4 or 5 TRBV segments more frequent in patients than controls. Normalized Chao1 diversity in multiple sclerosis patients fell significantly below that of controls.

A note on this clonotype: No antigen is known for it.

V was trimmed by 7 bases and J by 4 bases, leaving 32 bases between them. CDR3 length: 19 amino acids. The germline V gene encodes CDR1 MNHNS and CDR2 SASEGT. The TCR beta cDNA libraries contained unique molecular identifiers. TCRdb reprocessed the PCR reads with MiXCR, giving one entry per CDR3 protein. Of roughly 870,000 distinct CDR3 sequences detected, 53% appear once; the ten largest clones hold 4% to 5.5%. The V and J genes are TRBV6-1 and TRBJ2-7; D is possibly TRBD2 (6 bases). Input material: blood. This TCR came from a girl under 18 with multiple sclerosis. The CDR3: CASTYPAGRPTQPPYEQYF. DNA for the CDR3: TGTGCCAGCACCTACCCCGCTGGGAGGCCAACCCAACCTCCATACGAGCAGTACTTC.